The TCR beta chain described here comes from a study of T cells in Graves' hyperthyroidism and ophthalmopathy. Study in general: Blood from the periphery was taken at initial diagnosis, before any treatment. Study-wide results and caveats: The model's output predicted ophthalmopathy at a median of around 7 months prior to onset.

The V end was cut by 3 bases, the J end by 4 bases, with 9 bases between. The length of the CDR3 is 13 residues. Graves' hyperthyroidism showing no ophthalmopathy progression within 18 months was considered stable. Uncontrolled infection, other autoimmune disease, pregnancy and lactation each barred patients from inclusion. This clonotype was seen at least ten times. Its antigen is unknown. Template material for amplifying TCR beta CDR3 regions consisted of RNA transcripts. The HTBI primer set served for first-round RT-PCR of the TCR CDR3. TCRdb recomputed calls from the multiplex PCR reads with MiXCR, one row per CDR3 protein. Here the sample spans approximately 400,000 distinct CDR3 sequences, approximately 19% being singletons.

This chain uses TRBV12-3 or TRBV12-4 with TRBJ1-2; D is unresolved. Sequenced: blood. This sequence was found in a woman younger than 30 with Graves' hyperthyroidism. CDR3: CASSLENGYGYTF. CDR3 bases: TGTGCCAGCAGTTTGGAAAATGGCTATGGCTACACCTTC.